The clone carrying this T cell receptor beta chain was seen at least ten times. Its antigen is not known. The data were taken from a study of neurological immune-mediated disorders. General study results and limits: No CDR3 amino acid sequences recurred among expanded clones across subjects, suggesting private repertoires in all groups. HTLV-1-associated myelopathy showed the most TCR clonal expansion; multiple sclerosis the least, below healthy controls.

This CDR3 comprises 14 residues. Germline CDR1 is SGHKS and CDR2 is YYEKEE (reference sequence). V was pared by 4 bases and J by 7 bases, with 3 bases of the junction left unmatched. Where libraries were unsorted, they were derived from 2 million PBMCs stored at -80 degrees C. In TCRdb, the 5' RACE reads were re-called with MiXCR into one record per CDR3 protein. The sample shows tens of thousands of distinct CDR3 sequences, 13% to 15% of them seen only once. The rearrangement links TRBV5-5 to TRBJ2-1; 12 positions agree with TRBD2. The TCR comes from a woman aged 45 to 65 in good health. The specimen sequenced was PBMCs. CDR3 sequence reads: CASSLTSGSNEQFF. The CDR3 DNA sequence: TGTGCCAGCAGCCTGACTAGCGGGAGTAATGAGCAGTTCTTC.